This TCR beta chain was sequenced for a study of shared clonotypes between healthy human individuals. Study as a whole: Three plates each covered CD4 naive and memory; CD8 naive two, CD8 memory one.

Original handling: Junction-only sequences without quality scores came from ImmunoSEQ, so filtering differed. Only in-frame clones appear in the TCRdb table, and some are missing; sequencing was by immunoSEQ multiplex PCR. V and J calls and clone size are as listed in that table; D and trimming were resolved from the DNA. This sample has about 2.4 million clones, with 80% to 95% found just once. This CDR3 is built from 15 residues. Per the germline V gene, CDR1 is MNHEY and CDR2 is SVGAGI. V was pared by 2 bases and J by 10 bases, with 15 bases between. The material sequenced was naive CD4+ T cells from PBMCs. Regarding subset: CD45RA+ positively selected. The receptor's source is a man between 18 and 29 years old in good health. Some clones in this sample may be carry-over from other donors' samples. The V and J genes are TRBV6-5 and TRBJ1-6; D not certain. CDR3 nucleotide sequence: TGTGCCAGCAGTTACCTCGGCGCGGCCGGATCACCCCTCCACTTT. Translation: CASSYLGAAGSPLHF.